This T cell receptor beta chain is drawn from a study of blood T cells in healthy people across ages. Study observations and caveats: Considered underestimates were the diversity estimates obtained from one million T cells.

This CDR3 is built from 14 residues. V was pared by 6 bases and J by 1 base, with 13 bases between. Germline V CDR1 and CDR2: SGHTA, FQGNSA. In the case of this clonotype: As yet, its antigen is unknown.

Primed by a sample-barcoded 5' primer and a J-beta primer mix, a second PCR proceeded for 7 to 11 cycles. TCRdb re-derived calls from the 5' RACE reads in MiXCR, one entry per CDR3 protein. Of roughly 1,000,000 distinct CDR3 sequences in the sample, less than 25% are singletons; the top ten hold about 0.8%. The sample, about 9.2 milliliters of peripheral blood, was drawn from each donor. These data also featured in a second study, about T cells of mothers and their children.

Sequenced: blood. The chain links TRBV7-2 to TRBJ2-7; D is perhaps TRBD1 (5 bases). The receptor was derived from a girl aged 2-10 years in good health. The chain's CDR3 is CASRPKTASYEQYF. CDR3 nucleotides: TGTGCCAGCAGACCTAAGACAGCTTCCTACGAGCAGTACTTC.